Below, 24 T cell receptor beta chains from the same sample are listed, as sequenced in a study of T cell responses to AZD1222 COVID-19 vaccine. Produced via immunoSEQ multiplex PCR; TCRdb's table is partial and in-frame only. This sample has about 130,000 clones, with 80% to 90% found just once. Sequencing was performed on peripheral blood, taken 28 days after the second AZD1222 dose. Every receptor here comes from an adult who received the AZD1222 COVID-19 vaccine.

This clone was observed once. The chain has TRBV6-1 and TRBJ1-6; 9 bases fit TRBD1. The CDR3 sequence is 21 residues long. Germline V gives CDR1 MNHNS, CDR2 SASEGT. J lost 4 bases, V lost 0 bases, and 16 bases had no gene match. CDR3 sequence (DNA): TGTGCCAGCAGTGAAGCGTACGGGGGAACAGGGGGCGCAAAATATAATTCACCCCTCCACTTT. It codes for CASSEAYGGTGGAKYNSPLHF.

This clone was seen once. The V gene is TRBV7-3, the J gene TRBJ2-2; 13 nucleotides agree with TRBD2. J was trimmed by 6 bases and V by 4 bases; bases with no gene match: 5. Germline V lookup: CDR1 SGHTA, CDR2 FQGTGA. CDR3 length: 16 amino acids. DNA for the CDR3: TGTGCCAGCAGCTCAACTAGCGGGGGGGCCGCCGGGGAGCTGTTTTTT. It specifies CASSSTSGGAAGELFF.

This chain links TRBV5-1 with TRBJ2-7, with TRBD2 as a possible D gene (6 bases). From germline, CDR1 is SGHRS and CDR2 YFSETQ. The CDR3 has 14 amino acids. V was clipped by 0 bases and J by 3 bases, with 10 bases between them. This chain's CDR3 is CASSLGEGLYEQYF. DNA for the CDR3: TGCGCCAGCAGCTTGGGAGAGGGACTCTACGAGCAGTACTTC. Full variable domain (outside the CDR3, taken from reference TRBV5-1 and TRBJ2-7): KAGVTQTPRYLIKTRGQQVTLSCSPISGHRSVSWYQQTPGQGLQFLFEYFSETQRNKGNFPGRFSGRQFSNSRSEMNVSTLELGDSALYLCASSLGEGLYEQYFGPGTRLTVT.

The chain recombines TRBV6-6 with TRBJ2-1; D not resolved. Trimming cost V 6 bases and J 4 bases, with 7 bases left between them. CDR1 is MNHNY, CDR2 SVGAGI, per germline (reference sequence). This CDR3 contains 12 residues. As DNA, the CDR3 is TGTGCCAGCAGCCTCCCTTACAATGAGCAGTTCTTC. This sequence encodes CASSLPYNEQFF.

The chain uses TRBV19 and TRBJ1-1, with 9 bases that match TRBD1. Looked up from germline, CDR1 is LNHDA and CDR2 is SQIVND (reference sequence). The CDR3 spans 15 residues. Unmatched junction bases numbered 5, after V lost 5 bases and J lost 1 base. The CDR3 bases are TGTGCCAGTAGTGCACAGGGGGCAGGGAACACTGAAGCTTTCTTT. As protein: CASSAQGAGNTEAFF.

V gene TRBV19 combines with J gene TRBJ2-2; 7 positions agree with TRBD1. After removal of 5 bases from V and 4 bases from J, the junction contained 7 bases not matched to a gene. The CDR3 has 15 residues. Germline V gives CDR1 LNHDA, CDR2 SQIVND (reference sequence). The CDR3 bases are TGTGCCAGTAGTCCTCGACAGGGCGGCACCGGGGAGCTGTTTTTT. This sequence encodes CASSPRQGGTGELFF.

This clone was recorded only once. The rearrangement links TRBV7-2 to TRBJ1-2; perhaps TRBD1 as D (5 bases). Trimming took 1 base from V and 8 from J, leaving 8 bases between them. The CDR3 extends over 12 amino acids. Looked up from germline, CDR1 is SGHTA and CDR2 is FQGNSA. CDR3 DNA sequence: TGTGCCAGCAGCTTAGAAGGGGACGGCTACACCTTC. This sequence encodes CASSLEGDGYTF.

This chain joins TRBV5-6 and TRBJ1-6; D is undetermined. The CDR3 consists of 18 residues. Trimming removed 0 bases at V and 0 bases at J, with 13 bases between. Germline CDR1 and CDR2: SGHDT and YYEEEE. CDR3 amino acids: CASSLGQVISSYNSPLHF. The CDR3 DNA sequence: TGTGCCAGCAGCTTGGGGCAGGTTATTAGCTCCTATAATTCACCCCTCCACTTT.

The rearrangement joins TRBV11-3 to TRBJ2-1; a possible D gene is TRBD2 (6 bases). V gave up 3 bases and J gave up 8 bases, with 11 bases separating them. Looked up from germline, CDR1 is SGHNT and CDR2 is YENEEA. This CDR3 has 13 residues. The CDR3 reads CASSLGLGDEQFF. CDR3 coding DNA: TGTGCCAGCAGCTTGGGACTCGGGGATGAGCAGTTCTTC.

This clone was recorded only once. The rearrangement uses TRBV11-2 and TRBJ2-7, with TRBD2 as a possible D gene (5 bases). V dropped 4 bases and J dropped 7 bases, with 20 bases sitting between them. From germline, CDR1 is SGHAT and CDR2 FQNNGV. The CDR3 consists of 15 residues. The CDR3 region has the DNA TGTGCCAGCAGCTCCCCCAGCGGCCGACCCGGGGAGCAGTACTTC. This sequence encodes CASSSPSGRPGEQYF.

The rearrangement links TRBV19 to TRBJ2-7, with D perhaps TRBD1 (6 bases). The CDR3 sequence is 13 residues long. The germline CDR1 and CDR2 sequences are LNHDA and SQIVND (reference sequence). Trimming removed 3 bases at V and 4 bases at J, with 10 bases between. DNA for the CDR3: TGTGCCAGTAGTATCGACAGGCCATACGAGCAGTACTTC. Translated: CASSIDRPYEQYF.

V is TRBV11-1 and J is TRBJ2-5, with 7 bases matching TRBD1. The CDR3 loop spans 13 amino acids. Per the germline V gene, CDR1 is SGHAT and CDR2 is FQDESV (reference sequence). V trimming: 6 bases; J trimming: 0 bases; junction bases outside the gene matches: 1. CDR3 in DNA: TGTGCCAGCAGAGACAGGGACCAAGAGACCCAGTACTTC. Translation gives CASRDRDQETQYF.

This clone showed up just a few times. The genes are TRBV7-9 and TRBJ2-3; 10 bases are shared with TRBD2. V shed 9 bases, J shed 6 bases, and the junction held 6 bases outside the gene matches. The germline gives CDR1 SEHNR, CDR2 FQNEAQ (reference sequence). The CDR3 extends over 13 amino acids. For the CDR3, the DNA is TGTGCCAGAAGCGGGGGGGCCGAGGATACGCAGTATTTT. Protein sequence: CARSGGAEDTQYF.

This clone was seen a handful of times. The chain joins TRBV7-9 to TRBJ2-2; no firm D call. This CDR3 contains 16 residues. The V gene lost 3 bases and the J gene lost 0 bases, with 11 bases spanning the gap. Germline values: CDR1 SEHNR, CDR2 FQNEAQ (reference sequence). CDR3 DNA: TGTGCCAGCAGCTTCATTGGGCGATCGAACACCGGGGAGCTGTTTTTT. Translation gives CASSFIGRSNTGELFF. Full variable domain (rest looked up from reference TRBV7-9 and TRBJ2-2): DTGVSQNPRHKITKRGQNVTFRCDPISEHNRLYWYRQTLGQGPEFLTYFQNEAQLEKSRLLSDRFSAERPKGSFSTLEIQRTEQGDSAMYLCASSFIGRSNTGELFFGEGSRLTVL.

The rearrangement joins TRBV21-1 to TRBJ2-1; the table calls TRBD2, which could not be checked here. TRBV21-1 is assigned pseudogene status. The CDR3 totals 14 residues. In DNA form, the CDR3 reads TGTGCCAGCAGCCCGAGGACTAGCGGGGTTGAGCAGTTCTTC. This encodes CASSPRTSGVEQFF.

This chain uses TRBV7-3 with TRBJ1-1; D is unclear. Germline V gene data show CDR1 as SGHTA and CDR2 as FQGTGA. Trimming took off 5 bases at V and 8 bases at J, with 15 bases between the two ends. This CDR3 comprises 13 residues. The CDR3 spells CASSPHGGLEAFF. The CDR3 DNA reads TGTGCCAGCAGCCCCCATGGAGGGCTCGAAGCTTTCTTT.

Here the CDR3 reads CASSVSGGSGGTEAFF. Here the CDR3 DNA reads TGTGCCAGCAGCGTGTCTGGAGGGTCGGGGGGCACTGAAGCTTTCTTT. V usage is TRBV9 and J usage is TRBJ1-1; D is perhaps TRBD1 (5 bases). This CDR3 contains 16 residues. Germline V CDR1 and CDR2: SGDLS, YYNGEE. V dropped 2 bases and J dropped 4 bases, with 18 bases sitting between them.

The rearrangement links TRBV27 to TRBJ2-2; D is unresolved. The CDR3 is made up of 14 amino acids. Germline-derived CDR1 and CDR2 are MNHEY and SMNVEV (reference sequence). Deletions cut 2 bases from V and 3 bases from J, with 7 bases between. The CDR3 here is CASSLKTYTGELFF. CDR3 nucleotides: TGTGCCAGCAGTTTAAAGACCTACACCGGGGAGCTGTTTTTT.

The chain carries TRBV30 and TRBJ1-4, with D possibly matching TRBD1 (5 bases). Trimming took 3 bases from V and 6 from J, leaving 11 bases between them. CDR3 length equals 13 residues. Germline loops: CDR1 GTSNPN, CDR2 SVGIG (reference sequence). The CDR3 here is CAWSVRGDEKLFF. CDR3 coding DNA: TGTGCCTGGAGCGTGAGGGGCGATGAAAAACTGTTTTTT. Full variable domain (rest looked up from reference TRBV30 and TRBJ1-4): SQTIHQWPATLVQPVGSPLSLECTVEGTSNPNLYWYRQAAGRGLQLLFYSVGIGQISSEVPQNLSASRPQDRQFILSSKKLLLSDSGFYLCAWSVRGDEKLFFGSGTQLSVL.

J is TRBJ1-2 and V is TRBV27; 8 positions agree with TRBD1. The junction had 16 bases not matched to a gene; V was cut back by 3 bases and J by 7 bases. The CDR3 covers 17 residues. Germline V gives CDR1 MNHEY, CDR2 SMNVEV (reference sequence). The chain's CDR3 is CASSFGQGKIGSSGYTF. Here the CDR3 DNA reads TGTGCCAGCAGTTTTGGACAGGGAAAGATAGGTTCGAGTGGCTACACCTTC.

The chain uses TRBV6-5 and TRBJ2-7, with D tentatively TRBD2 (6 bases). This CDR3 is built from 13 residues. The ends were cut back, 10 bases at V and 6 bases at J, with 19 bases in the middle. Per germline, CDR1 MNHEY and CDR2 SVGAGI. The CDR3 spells CATCRSLSGEQYF. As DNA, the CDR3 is TGTGCCACCTGTCGTAGTCTTAGCGGCGAGCAGTACTTC.

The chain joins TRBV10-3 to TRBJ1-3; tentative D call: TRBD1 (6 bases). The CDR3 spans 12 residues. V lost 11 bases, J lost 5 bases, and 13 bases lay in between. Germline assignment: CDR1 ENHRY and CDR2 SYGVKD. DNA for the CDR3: TGTGCCTCTCAGACAGGAAGAAACACCATATATTTT. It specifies CASQTGRNTIYF.

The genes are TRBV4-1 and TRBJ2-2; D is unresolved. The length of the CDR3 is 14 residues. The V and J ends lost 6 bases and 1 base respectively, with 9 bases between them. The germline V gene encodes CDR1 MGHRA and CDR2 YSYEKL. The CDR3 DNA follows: TGCGCCAGCAGACATCAGGAGAACACCGGGGAGCTGTTTTTT. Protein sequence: CASRHQENTGELFF.

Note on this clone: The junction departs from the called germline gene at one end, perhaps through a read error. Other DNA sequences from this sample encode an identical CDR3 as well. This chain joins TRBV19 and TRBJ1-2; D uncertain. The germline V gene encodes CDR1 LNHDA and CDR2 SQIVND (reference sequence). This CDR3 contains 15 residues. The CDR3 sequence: CASSIDQLFGSGYTF. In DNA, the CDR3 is TGCGCCAGTAGTATAGATCAGCTTTTTGGCAGCGGCTACACCTTC. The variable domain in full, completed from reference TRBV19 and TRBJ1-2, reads DGGITQSPKYLFRKEGQNVTLSCEQNLNHDAMYWYRQDPGQGLRLIYYSQIVNDFQKGDIAEGYSVSREKKESFPLTVTSAQKNPTAFYLCASSIDQLFGSGYTFGSGTRLTVV.